This T cell receptor (beta chain) was captured in a study of blood T cells in healthy people across ages (dated by TCRdb to between 2015 and 2017). A note on the overall study: In model experiments, template switching captured about one uniquely barcoded TCR beta cDNA molecule for every two T cells. To track age-related changes in TCR beta repertoire diversity, the study relied on deep sequencing normalized with unique cDNA molecular identifiers. The donors were divided into four age groups: young (average 16 years), middle-aged (approximately 39), aged (approximately 62) and long-lived (82). To avoid experimental bias, donors of different ages were randomly spread across the sequencing lanes. Two additional independent replicas of 1 million unique cDNA reads from the same blood draw were analyzed for two donors (one aged 18 to 30 and one aged 80 or older).

Preparation of the library involved 5' RACE. This sample was sequenced with an Illumina HiSeq 2500. A second 7 to 11 cycle PCR used a sample-barcoded 5' primer and a J-beta primer mix. A template-switch 5' adaptor carrying 12 random nucleotides introduced a unique molecular identifier onto each TCR beta cDNA molecule. At least 2.5 million CDR3-containing paired-end reads were obtained from each sample. All of the RNA was converted into first-strand cDNA using the Mint cDNA synthesis kit, with a TRBC-specific oligonucleotide serving as the primer. Following uracil-DNA glycosylase treatment, a first 18-cycle PCR with universal primers M1SS and BC2_uni_R was performed on all cDNA. The source study handled its data this way. Normalization of each sample was performed by random selection of 1 million high-quality reads, each carrying a distinct molecular identifier. Instead of being binned into consensus sequences, reads that shared molecular identifiers were thrown out. CDR3 identification, clonotype clustering and error correction used MiTCR with a Q25 quality threshold and the strictest error-elimination algorithm. A nonparametric unseen species model using Euler transformation provided a lower-bound estimate of total TCR beta diversity. TCRdb trimmed public reads at Q25 via fastp, called clones via MiXCR and kept in-frame beta chains. Each CDR3 protein gets just one entry, which takes the most common genes and DNA from the rows behind it. These V and J calls derive from TCRdb rather than the authors' analysis. The sample records 1.5 million to 2 million distinct CDR3 sequences, 28% of which are singletons. The ten biggest clones cover 7.7% of the sample.

Systemically healthy Caucasian individuals from Russia, 35 to 50 in total and aged roughly 6 to 100 years, were included as donors. Each donor gave 9.5 to 10 milliliters of peripheral blood, drawn into EDTA-treated Vacutainer tubes. Ficoll-Paque density-gradient centrifugation was used to isolate PBMCs, with at least 6 million per sample. Total RNA, at least 6 micrograms per sample, was extracted from PBMCs with Trizol reagent. For every donor, flow cytometry on a PBMC aliquot measured the percentage of naive CD45RAhigh/CD27high T cells. The investigation overall reported the following: Total diversity estimates from one million sequenced T cells were considered lower bounds and underestimates. Donor CMV infection status was unknown, potentially confounding age-related changes in expanded clonotypes. A strong correlation was found between observed TCR beta diversity and the percentage of naive T cells measured by flow cytometry. Conclusive comparison of naive and antigen-experienced compartments was prevented by the profiling of bulk unsorted PBMCs. Compared with the aged group, the long-lived group had more naive CD4+ T cells, fewer expanded clones and increased TCR diversity, suggesting age selection. As age increased, observed TCR beta diversity per million T cells dropped in a roughly linear way, and a significant reduction was already evident by age roughly 36.

Measured from the cysteine to the phenylalanine, the CDR3 is 15 residues long. The DNA shown is the 45-base CDR3, in frame from base 1. Reading the germline V gene (reference sequence) gives CDR1 MNHNY and CDR2 SVGAGI. V is cut by 5 bases and J by 5 bases, and the space between the germline ends is 16 bases. A note on this clonotype: Its antigen specificity is not known. Per-base qualities were not stored, and no clone one base away is much larger.

The receptor was isolated from a woman aged 25-40 years in good health. Sequences were obtained from blood. Recombination linked TRBV6-6 to TRBJ1-5; the best D guess is TRBD1, with 5 bases matching. Here the CDR3 is given as CASSPRDRGDQPQHF. The DNA is as follows: TGTGCCAGCAGTCCCCGAGACCGGGGCGATCAGCCCCAGCATTTT.